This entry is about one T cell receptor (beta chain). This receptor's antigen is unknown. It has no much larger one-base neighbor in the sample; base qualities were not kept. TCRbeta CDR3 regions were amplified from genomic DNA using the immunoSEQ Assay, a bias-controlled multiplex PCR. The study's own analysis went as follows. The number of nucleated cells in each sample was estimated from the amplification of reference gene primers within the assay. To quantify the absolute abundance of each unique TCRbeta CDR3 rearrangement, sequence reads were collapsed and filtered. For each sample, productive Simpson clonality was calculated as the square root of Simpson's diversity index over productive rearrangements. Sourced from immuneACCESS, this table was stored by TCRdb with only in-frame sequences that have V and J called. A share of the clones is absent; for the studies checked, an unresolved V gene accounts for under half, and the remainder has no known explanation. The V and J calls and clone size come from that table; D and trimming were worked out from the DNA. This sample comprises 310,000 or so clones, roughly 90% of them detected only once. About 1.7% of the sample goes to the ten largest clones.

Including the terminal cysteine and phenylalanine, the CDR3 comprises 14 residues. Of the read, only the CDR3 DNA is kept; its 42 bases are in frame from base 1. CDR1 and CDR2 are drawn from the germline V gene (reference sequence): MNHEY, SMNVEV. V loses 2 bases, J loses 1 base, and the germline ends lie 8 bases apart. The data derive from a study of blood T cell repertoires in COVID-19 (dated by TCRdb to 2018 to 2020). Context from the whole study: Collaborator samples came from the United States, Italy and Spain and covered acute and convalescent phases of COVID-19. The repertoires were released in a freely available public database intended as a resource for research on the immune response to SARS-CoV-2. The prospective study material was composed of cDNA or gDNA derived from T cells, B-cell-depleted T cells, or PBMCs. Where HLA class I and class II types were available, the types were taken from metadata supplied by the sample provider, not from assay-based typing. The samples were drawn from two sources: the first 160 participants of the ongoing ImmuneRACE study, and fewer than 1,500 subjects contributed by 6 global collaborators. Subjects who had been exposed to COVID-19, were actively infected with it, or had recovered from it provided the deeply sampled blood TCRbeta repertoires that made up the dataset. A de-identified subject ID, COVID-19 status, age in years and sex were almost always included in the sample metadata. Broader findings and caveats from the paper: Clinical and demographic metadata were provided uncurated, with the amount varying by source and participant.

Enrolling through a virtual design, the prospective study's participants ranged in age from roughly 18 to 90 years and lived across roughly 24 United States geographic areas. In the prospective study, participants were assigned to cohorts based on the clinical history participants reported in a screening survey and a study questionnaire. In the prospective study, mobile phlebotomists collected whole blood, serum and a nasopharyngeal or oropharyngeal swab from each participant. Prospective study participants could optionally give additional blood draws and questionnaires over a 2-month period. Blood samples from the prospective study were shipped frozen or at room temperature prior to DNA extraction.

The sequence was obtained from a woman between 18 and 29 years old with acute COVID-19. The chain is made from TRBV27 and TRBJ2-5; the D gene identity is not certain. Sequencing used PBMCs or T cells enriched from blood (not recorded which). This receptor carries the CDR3 CASSLIYSQETQYF. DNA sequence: TGTGCCAGCAGTTTAATCTACAGCCAAGAGACCCAGTACTTC.